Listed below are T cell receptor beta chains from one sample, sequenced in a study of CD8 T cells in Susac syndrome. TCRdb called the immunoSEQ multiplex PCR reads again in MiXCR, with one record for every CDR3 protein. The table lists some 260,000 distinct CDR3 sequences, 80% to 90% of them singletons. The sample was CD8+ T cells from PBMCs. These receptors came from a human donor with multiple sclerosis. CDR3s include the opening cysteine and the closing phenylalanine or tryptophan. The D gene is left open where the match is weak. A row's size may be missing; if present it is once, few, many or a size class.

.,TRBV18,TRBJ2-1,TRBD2,TGTGCCAGCTACGGACTAGCGGGAGGGCCCTCCTCCTACAATGAGCAGTTCTTC,CASYGLAGGPSSYNEQFF
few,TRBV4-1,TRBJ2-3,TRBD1,TGCGCCAGCAGCCAGGATATGTCAGGACAGGGCAGAGATACGCAGTATTTT,CASSQDMSGQGRDTQYF
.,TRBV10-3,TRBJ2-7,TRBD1,TGTGCCATCGGGACAGATACCTCCTACGAGCAGTACTTC,CAIGTDTSYEQYF
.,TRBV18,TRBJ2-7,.,TGTGCCAGCTCACCGCGCAGCGGGCTTACCTACGAGCAGTACTTC,CASSPRSGLTYEQYF
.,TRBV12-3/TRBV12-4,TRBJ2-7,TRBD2,TGTGCCAGCAGTTTCCTACTAGCGGGGGTATACGAGCAGTACTTC,CASSFLLAGVYEQYF
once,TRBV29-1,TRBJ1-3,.,TGCAGCGTTGCTCTCCCGGCCGTCTCTGGAAACACCATATATTTT,CSVALPAVSGNTIYF
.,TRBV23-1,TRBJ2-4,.,TGCGCCAGCAGTCAATGGTGGACCTCAAAGGGACGCATTCAGTACTTC,CASSQWWTSKGRIQYF
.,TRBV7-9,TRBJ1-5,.,TGTGCCAGCAGCACCTTTAATCAGCCCCAGCATTTT,CASSTFNQPQHF
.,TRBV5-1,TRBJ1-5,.,TGCGCCAGCAGCTTGGGGCAGCATAGCAATCAGCCCCAGCATTTT,CASSLGQHSNQPQHF
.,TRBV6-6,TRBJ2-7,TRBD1,TGTGCCAGCACCCCGGGACAGAGCTCCTACGAGCAGTACTTC,CASTPGQSSYEQYF
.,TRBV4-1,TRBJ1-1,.,TGCGCCAGCAGCCGGGCTACTGAAGCTTTCTTT,CASSRATEAFF
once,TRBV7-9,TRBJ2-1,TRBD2,TGTGCCAGCAGCTTGACTAGCGGGGATTACAATGAGCAGTTCTTC,CASSLTSGDYNEQFF
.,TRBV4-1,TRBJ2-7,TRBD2,TGCGCCAGCAGCCCAAAGATTTTACTAGCGGGAGGGCCGGGAAACGAGCAGTACTTC,CASSPKILLAGGPGNEQYF
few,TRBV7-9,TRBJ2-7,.,TGTGCCAGCAGCCATCTCTACTACGAGCAGTACTTC,CASSHLYYEQYF
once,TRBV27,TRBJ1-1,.,TGTGCCAGCAGTTTAAGCAGGGGAACAACTGAAGCTTTCTTT,CASSLSRGTTEAFF
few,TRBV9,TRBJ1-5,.,TGTGCCAGTAGTGCCGGGGGGGGGAATCAGCCCCAGCATTTT,CASSAGGGNQPQHF
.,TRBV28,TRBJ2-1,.,TGTGCCAGCAGTTTTGTATCGAGCGAGTTAGCGGAGTACAATGAGCAGTTCTTC,CASSFVSSELAEYNEQFF
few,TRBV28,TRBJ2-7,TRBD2,TGTGCCAGCAGTTTTGGGACTAGCGGCGGCGAGCAGTACTTC,CASSFGTSGGEQYF
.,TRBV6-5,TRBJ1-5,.,TGTGCCAGCAGTTACTTGGGGGTCAATCAGCCCCAGCATTTT,CASSYLGVNQPQHF
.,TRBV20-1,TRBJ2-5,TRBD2,TGCAGGGGGGTGGGGCTAGCGGGGCCACAAGAGACCCAGTACTTC,CRGVGLAGPQETQYF
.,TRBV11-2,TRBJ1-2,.,TGTGCCAGCAGCTTAGATCTCCCCTATGGCTACACCTTC,CASSLDLPYGYTF
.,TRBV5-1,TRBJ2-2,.,TGCGCCAGCAGCGGAACAGGGACCGGGGAGCTGTTTTTT,CASSGTGTGELFF
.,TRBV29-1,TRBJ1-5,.,TGCAGCGTTGAAGATAAAGGAGTTGGGAAGGCGAGCAATCAGCCCCAGCATTTT,CSVEDKGVGKASNQPQHF
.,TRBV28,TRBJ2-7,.,TGTGCCAGCAGTTTAGGGGAAGGAGACGAGCAGTACTTC,CASSLGEGDEQYF
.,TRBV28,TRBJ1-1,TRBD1,TGTGCCAGCACCAGGGGGGGACACACTGAAGCTTTCTTT,CASTRGGHTEAFF
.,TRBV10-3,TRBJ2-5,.,TGTGCCATCAGTGAGGGGGGGTCCTTAGCCCAGTACTTC,CAISEGGSLAQYF
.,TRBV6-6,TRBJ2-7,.,TGTGCCAGCAGTCCCTCCGGGCCTAACTACGAGCAGTACTTC,CASSPSGPNYEQYF
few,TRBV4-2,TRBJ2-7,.,TGTGCCAGCAGCCAAGAGGCCGGGTCCTACGAGCAGTACTTC,CASSQEAGSYEQYF
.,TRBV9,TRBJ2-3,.,TGTGCCAGCAGCCCCCACCCCTCGGATACGCAGTATTTT,CASSPHPSDTQYF
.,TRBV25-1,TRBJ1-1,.,TGTGCCAGCAGTGGGAACACTGAAGCTTTCTTT,CASSGNTEAFF